Listed here are 22 T cell receptor beta chains from one sample, sequenced in a study of shared clonotypes between healthy human individuals (dated by TCRdb to the early 2020s). Library construction relied on the immunoSEQ multiplex PCR assay. Sourced from immuneACCESS, this table was stored by TCRdb with only in-frame sequences that have V and J called. A share of the clones is absent; for the studies checked, an unresolved V gene accounts for under half, and the remainder has no known explanation. This sample holds approximately 2,000,000 clones; 93% were observed only once. The top ten hold roughly 1.7% of the sample. For the CD8 naive samples, CD45RO-negative cells were positively selected for CCR7, yielding a CD45RA+CCR7+ population from which TemRA cells were excluded. The sample taken for sequencing was naive CD8+ T cells from PBMCs. The intended sense of this specimen's cell subset or site label: CD45RA+CCR7+. These receptors came from a young man in good health. Some clones in this sample may be carry-over from other donors' samples.

The rearrangement uses TRBV5-4 and TRBJ2-2; 7 bases are shared with TRBD1. Germline-derived CDR1 and CDR2 are SGHNT and YYREEE (reference sequence). This CDR3 contains 14 residues. V trimming: 3 bases; J trimming: 6 bases; junction bases outside the gene matches: 5. Here the CDR3 DNA reads TGTGCCAGCAGCTCAACAGGGGCCGCCGGGGAGCTGTTTTTT. It yields the protein CASSSTGAAGELFF.

The chain combines TRBV29-1 with TRBJ1-2; 7 bases are shared with TRBD1. Looked up from germline, CDR1 is SQVTM and CDR2 is ANQGSEA. This CDR3 region has 12 residues. J gave up 4 bases and V 7 bases, and 6 bases lay outside the gene matches. In DNA, the CDR3 is TGCAGCGCCGCGGGGACAGCCTATGGCTACACCTTC. Its protein product is CSAAGTAYGYTF.

J is TRBJ2-5 and V is TRBV27, with D tentatively TRBD1 (6 bases). With 6 bases removed from V and 3 bases from J, the gap between germline ends came to 17 bases. The CDR3 is 15 amino acids. Germline lookup yields CDR1 MNHEY and CDR2 SMNVEV (reference sequence). The CDR3 region is CASSIHNGQKETQYF. The CDR3 bases are TGTGCCAGCAGCATCCACAACGGACAGAAAGAGACCCAGTACTTC.

This sequence joins TRBV7-8 and TRBJ1-2; a weak D match, TRBD1 (5 bases). In germline, CDR1 is SGHVS, CDR2 FQNEAQ. Trimming took off 10 bases at V and 4 bases at J, with 16 bases between the two ends. This CDR3 contains 13 residues. DNA for the CDR3: TGTGCCACAGAACAGGCCCTGAGCTATGGCTACACCTTC. Translated: CATEQALSYGYTF.

To note about this clone: The sample has other DNA sequences that encode this CDR3 too. This chain uses TRBV7-9 with TRBJ2-7; 13 bases are a match to TRBD2. Germline CDR1 and CDR2: SEHNR and FQNEAQ (reference sequence). The CDR3 covers 15 residues. The V and J ends lost 5 bases and 7 bases, in that order; junction bases with no gene match: 8. For the CDR3, the DNA is TGTGCCAGCAGCCTCGGACTAGCGGGAGTAGATGAGCAGTACTTC. Its protein is CASSLGLAGVDEQYF. Variable domain in full (rest from reference TRBV7-9 and TRBJ2-7): DTGVSQNPRHKITKRGQNVTFRCDPISEHNRLYWYRQTLGQGPEFLTYFQNEAQLEKSRLLSDRFSAERPKGSFSTLEIQRTEQGDSAMYLCASSLGLAGVDEQYFGPGTRLTVT.

The gene calls are TRBV4-1 and TRBJ1-2; no clear D gene. Germline V gene data show CDR1 as MGHRA and CDR2 as YSYEKL. The CDR3 is 17 residues long. V was pared by 2 bases and J by 5 bases, with 21 bases between. In nucleotides, the CDR3 is TGCGCCAGCAGCCAAACTTCGGGCCCGTCATATGGGTATGGCTACACCTTC. Translating gives CASSQTSGPSYGYGYTF.

The chain couples TRBV19 to TRBJ1-2, with TRBD1 as a possible D gene (6 bases). This CDR3 spans 17 amino acids. From germline, CDR1 is LNHDA and CDR2 SQIVND (reference sequence). V shed 5 bases and J shed 0 bases, with 19 bases lying between them. The CDR3 nucleotides read TGTGCCAGTAGTGTTCGCACCGGGACACTAGCTAACTATGGCTACACCTTC. Its translation: CASSVRTGTLANYGYTF.

The chain has TRBV7-8 and TRBJ1-1; D gene unclear. Germline CDR1 and CDR2: SGHVS and FQNEAQ. V dropped 1 base and J dropped 1 base, with 10 bases sitting between them. This CDR3 has 15 residues. CDR3 sequence (DNA): TGTGCCAGCAGCTTAGGGGGAAAAGGGAACACTGAAGCTTTCTTT. It encodes CASSLGGKGNTEAFF.

The chain combines TRBV7-9 with TRBJ2-1, with 7 bases lining up with TRBD1. Trimming at V came to 0 bases and at J to 5 bases, leaving 4 bases not matched to a gene. The CDR3 has 15 amino acids. Per germline, CDR1 SEHNR and CDR2 FQNEAQ (reference sequence). CDR3 DNA sequence: TGTGCCAGCAGCTTAGCGACAGGGATGGACAATGAGCAGTTCTTC. Protein sequence: CASSLATGMDNEQFF.

The gene calls are TRBV4-2 and TRBJ2-7; D might be TRBD2 (6 bases). Germline lookup yields CDR1 LGHNA and CDR2 YNFKEQ. The CDR3 is 12 amino acids. Trimming shortened V by 5 bases and J by 3 bases, and 8 bases separated the two germline ends. CDR3 DNA: TGTGCCAGCAGCGGAGGGTACTACGAGCAGTACTTC. This sequence encodes CASSGGYYEQYF.

V and J are TRBV19 and TRBJ2-1, with D tentatively TRBD1 or TRBD2 (6 bases each). V lost 6 bases, J lost 2 bases, and 17 bases lay in between. The V gene's germline CDR1 is LNHDA and CDR2 SQIVND (reference sequence). The CDR3 runs to 16 residues. CDR3 sequence (DNA): TGTGCCAGTAGCACATTTGAGGGGGAGGCCTACAATGAGCAGTTCTTC. Translation gives CASSTFEGEAYNEQFF.

The chain is built from TRBV6-6 and TRBJ2-6; D perhaps matches TRBD2 (5 bases). This CDR3 comprises 16 residues. The V end lost 6 bases, the J end lost 4 bases, and 16 bases lay between the germline ends. Looked up from germline, CDR1 is MNHNY and CDR2 is SVGAGI (reference sequence). The CDR3 region is CASSPRRGNGANVLTF. CDR3 nucleotide sequence: TGTGCCAGCAGCCCTAGACGAGGGAACGGGGCCAACGTCCTGACTTTC.

This chain joins TRBV9 and TRBJ1-5, with 9 bases lining up with TRBD1. Germline assignment: CDR1 SGDLS and CDR2 YYNGEE. Losses at the gene ends were 4 bases for V and 4 bases for J; bases not matched to a gene: 9. The length of the CDR3 is 16 residues. The CDR3 loop is CASSPSGTGLNQPQHF. The CDR3 DNA sequence: TGTGCCAGCAGCCCATCCGGGACAGGGCTTAATCAGCCCCAGCATTTT.

This clone was observed once. The sample carries other DNA sequences with the same CDR3. J is TRBJ1-1 and V is TRBV28; 11 bases agree with TRBD1. Trimming at V came to 6 bases and at J to 5 bases, leaving 2 bases not matched to a gene. The V gene's germline CDR1 is MDHEN and CDR2 SYDVKM. The CDR3 consists of 13 residues. DNA for the CDR3: TGTGCCAGCAGAAGGGACAGGGGGACTGAAGCTTTCTTT. Translating gives CASRRDRGTEAFF. Variable domain in full (rest from reference TRBV28 and TRBJ1-1): DVKVTQSSRYLVKRTGEKVFLECVQDMDHENMFWYRQDPGLGLRLIYFSYDVKMKEKGDIPEGYSVSREKKERFSLILESASTNQTSMYLCASRRDRGTEAFFGQGTRLTVV.

The genes are TRBV6-5 and TRBJ2-1; D may be TRBD1 or TRBD2 (6 bases each). CDR1 and CDR2 (germline): MNHEY, SVGAGI. Deletions cut 7 bases from V and 9 bases from J, with 16 bases between. This CDR3 region has 13 residues. In DNA form, the CDR3 reads TGTGCCAGCACGCGGAGGCCGGGGGCTGAGCAGTTCTTC. It specifies CASTRRPGAEQFF.

This rearrangement joins TRBV7-9 to TRBJ2-5; TRBD1 might be the D (5 bases). Trimming took off 6 bases at V and 2 bases at J, with 13 bases between the two ends. This CDR3 has 14 residues. Germline CDR1 SEHNR, CDR2 FQNEAQ (reference sequence). In DNA form, the CDR3 reads TGTGCCAGCAGTCCCGTGGGGCAACAAGAGACCCAGTACTTC. Residues: CASSPVGQQETQYF. The whole variable domain, remainder taken from reference TRBV7-9 and TRBJ2-5, is DTGVSQNPRHKITKRGQNVTFRCDPISEHNRLYWYRQTLGQGPEFLTYFQNEAQLEKSRLLSDRFSAERPKGSFSTLEIQRTEQGDSAMYLCASSPVGQQETQYFGPGTRLLVL.

This rearrangement joins TRBV6-1 to TRBJ2-3, with a tentative D call TRBD2 (6 bases). The CDR3 spans 17 residues. Germline V lookup: CDR1 MNHNS, CDR2 SASEGT. Trimming stripped 2 bases from V and 5 bases from J, with 20 bases between. The CDR3 bases are TGTGCCAGCAGTGAACTCATCGGCGGGAATCGAATAGATACGCAGTATTTT. It codes for CASSELIGGNRIDTQYF.

Regarding this clone: Different DNA sequences within this sample yield the same CDR3. The chain recombines TRBV19 with TRBJ1-5; tentative D call: TRBD1 (5 bases). The CDR3 sequence is 15 residues long. The V gene lost 0 bases and the J gene lost 6 bases, with 12 bases spanning the gap. Per the germline V gene, CDR1 is LNHDA and CDR2 is SQIVND (reference sequence). The CDR3 DNA reads TGTGCCAGTAGTATAGACAGGGAAGGATCTCAGCCCCAGCATTTT. Protein product: CASSIDREGSQPQHF.

V gene TRBV2 combines with J gene TRBJ1-4; D possibly corresponds to TRBD1 (6 bases). Trimming removed 6 bases at V and 0 bases at J, with 11 bases between. From germline, CDR1 is SNHLY and CDR2 FYNNEI. The CDR3 consists of 15 residues. CDR3 DNA sequence: TGTGCCAGCAGACCGAGGGGGACAACTAATGAAAAACTGTTTTTT. The encoded protein is CASRPRGTTNEKLFF.

The chain employs TRBV4-3 and TRBJ2-7; 15 nucleotides line up with TRBD2. CDR3 length: 18 residues. CDR1 and CDR2 (germline): LGHNA, YSLEER. The V gene end was trimmed by 0 bases and the J gene end by 4 bases; junction bases not matched to a gene: 7. In nucleotides, the CDR3 is TGCGCCAGCAGCCAAGACTGGACTAGCGGGAGGGCCGGGTACGAGCAGTACTTC. Translation gives CASSQDWTSGRAGYEQYF.

This chain links TRBV28 with TRBJ2-1; D is ambiguous. V was cut by 5 bases and J by 6 bases, with 8 bases left in between. The germline V gene encodes CDR1 MDHEN and CDR2 SYDVKM. The CDR3 totals 12 residues. Here the CDR3 DNA reads TGTGCCAGCAGTCCGATCGGCAATGAGCAGTTCTTC. Encoded protein: CASSPIGNEQFF.

The gene calls are TRBV5-4 and TRBJ2-1; tentatively, D is TRBD2 (5 bases). The CDR3 is made up of 13 amino acids. The germline V gene has CDR1 SGHNT and CDR2 YYREEE (reference sequence). Trimming took off 4 bases at V and 8 bases at J, with 13 bases between the two ends. The CDR3 DNA is TGTGCCAGCAGCATAACTAGTAACCATGAGCAGTTCTTC. As protein: CASSITSNHEQFF.